This T cell receptor (beta chain) was sequenced during a study of blood T cell repertoires in COVID-19. Study as a whole: Sample material is recorded as cDNA or gDNA derived from T cells, B-cell-depleted T cells, or PBMCs.

Clones were read by immunoSEQ multiplex PCR, and TCRdb kept only the in-frame ones, dropping some. The sample lists about 190,000 clones; 89% were seen once. Specimen: peripheral blood. This sequence was found in a man aged 40-49 years with acute or convalescent COVID-19.

The CDR3 DNA reads TGTGCCAGCAGCGGCGTCCAAAACATTCAGTACTTC. Its protein is CASSGVQNIQYF. The V call is TRBV9, the J call TRBJ2-4, with D hard to call. Germline V gene lookup returns CDR1 SGDLS and CDR2 YYNGEE. The CDR3 covers 12 residues. V gave up 3 bases and J gave up 5 bases, with 6 bases separating them.